These 8 T cell receptor beta chains originate from one sample sequenced in a study of blood T cell repertoires in COVID-19. The protocol was immunoSEQ multiplex PCR, while the TCRdb copy is restricted to in-frame clones and leaves out a portion. This table holds more than 250,000 clones, 88% found once. The sample consisted of peripheral blood. The receptors shown here come from a human donor in a cohort sampled during active COVID-19.

V and J are TRBV7-2 and TRBJ2-1; 8 bases are shared with TRBD2. J gave up 8 bases and V 4 bases, and 16 bases lay outside the gene matches. From germline, CDR1 is SGHTA and CDR2 FQGNSA. The length of the CDR3 is 17 residues. The CDR3 DNA follows: TGTGCCAGCAGCTCGTTCCGGGGACTAGAAATGGTCGATGAGCAGTTCTTC. It yields the protein CASSSFRGLEMVDEQFF.

This rearrangement joins TRBV7-2 to TRBJ1-4, with TRBD1 matching 7 bases. V was clipped by 5 bases and J by 3 bases; unmatched bases: 3. The CDR3 sequence is 14 residues long. Germline CDR1 SGHTA, CDR2 FQGNSA. The CDR3 reads CASSTTGPNEKLFF. The CDR3 bases are TGTGCCAGCAGCACGACAGGGCCTAATGAAAAACTGTTTTTT.

The chain links TRBV19 to TRBJ1-1; D not resolved. The CDR3 runs to 10 residues. The ends were cut back, 5 bases at V and 8 bases at J, with 6 bases in the middle. The germline V gene encodes CDR1 LNHDA and CDR2 SQIVND (reference sequence). DNA for the CDR3: TGTGCCAGTAGTTCCGTAGAAGCTTTCTTT. Translated: CASSSVEAFF.

The table lists this clone with a few counts. The CDR3 sequence is CASSSNQGRNYGYTF. The CDR3 DNA follows: TGTGCCAGCAGCTCTAATCAGGGGCGGAACTATGGCTACACCTTC. The chain recombines TRBV7-2 with TRBJ1-2; D is perhaps TRBD1 (6 bases). The CDR3 totals 15 residues. Germline CDR1 is SGHTA and CDR2 is FQGNSA. The germline V and J ends were trimmed by 4 bases and 2 bases, with 14 bases remaining between them.

V gene TRBV5-5 combines with J gene TRBJ1-2; 7 positions match TRBD1. V shed 4 bases and J 3 bases; nucleotides not matched to a gene: 9. CDR1 is SGHKS and CDR2 is YYEKEE in the germline V gene (reference sequence). The CDR3 extends over 15 amino acids. Here the CDR3 DNA reads TGTGCCAGCAGCGAGGACAGGCACCAATACTATGGCTACACCTTC. Protein sequence: CASSEDRHQYYGYTF. Full variable domain (rest looked up from reference TRBV5-5 and TRBJ1-2): DAGVTQSPTHLIKTRGQQVTLRCSPISGHKSVSWYQQVLGQGPQFIFQYYEKEERGRGNFPDRFSARQFPNYSSELNVNALLLGDSALYLCASSEDRHQYYGYTFGSGTRLTVV.

J is TRBJ1-2 and V is TRBV7-6; perhaps TRBD1 as D (6 bases). CDR1 SGHVS and CDR2 FNYEAQ come from the germline V gene. V was cut by 3 bases and J by 5 bases, with 13 bases left in between. This CDR3 has 14 residues. CDR3 loop: CASSLAGVGYGYTF. The DNA of the CDR3 is TGTGCCAGCAGCTTGGCAGGGGTTGGGTATGGCTACACCTTC.

This CDR3 reads CASSGRTGRRAYEQYF. As DNA, the CDR3 is TGTGCCAGTAGCGGTCGGACAGGTAGGAGGGCCTACGAGCAGTACTTC. The chain has TRBV19 and TRBJ2-7; the D gene is possibly TRBD1 (7 bases). V gave up 6 bases and J gave up 2 bases, with 20 bases separating them. This CDR3 is built from 16 residues. Germline CDR1 LNHDA, CDR2 SQIVND (reference sequence). Drawing the rest from reference TRBV19 and TRBJ2-7, the complete variable domain is DGGITQSPKYLFRKEGQNVTLSCEQNLNHDAMYWYRQDPGQGLRLIYYSQIVNDFQKGDIAEGYSVSREKKESFPLTVTSAQKNPTAFYLCASSGRTGRRAYEQYFGPGTRLTVT.

The chain has TRBV28 and TRBJ1-6, with TRBD1 identical over 7 bases. This CDR3 has 15 residues. J lost 5 bases, V lost 4 bases, and 5 bases had no gene match. Germline V gene data show CDR1 as MDHEN and CDR2 as SYDVKM. CDR3 sequence reads: CASSSLQGNNSPLHF. CDR3 DNA sequence: TGTGCCAGCAGTTCATTACAGGGGAATAATTCACCCCTCCACTTT.